The rows below give T cell receptor beta chains drawn from one sample of a study of shared clonotypes between healthy human individuals. The table came from immunoSEQ multiplex PCR; TCRdb's copy has only in-frame clones and leaves some out. The sample contains around 550,000 clones, 85% to 95% of which appear only once. Material for sequencing was naive CD8+ T cells sorted from blood. The receptor set was obtained from a woman aged 30 to 39 in good health. Both conserved end residues are part of each CDR3. D genes are given only for firm matches. Some rows mark clone size as missing; the rest say once, few, many or name a class of expanded clone.

TRBJ1-2,once,NA,TRBV5-6,CASSSQGLYGYTF,TGTGCCAGCAGTTCTCAGGGCCTCTATGGCTACACCTTC
TRBJ1-4,NA,NA,TRBV28,CASSLALKQGIANEKLFF,TGTGCCAGCAGTTTAGCCCTCAAACAGGGTATCGCTAATGAAAAACTGTTTTTT
TRBJ1-3,NA,TRBD1,TRBV5-1,CASSLPGTGAGNTIYF,TGCGCCAGCAGCTTGCCCGGGACAGGGGCTGGAAACACCATATATTTT
TRBJ1-1,NA,NA,TRBV9,CASSVVQGWNTEAFF,TGTGCCAGCAGCGTAGTACAGGGTTGGAACACTGAAGCTTTCTTT
TRBJ1-1,NA,TRBD1,TRBV27,CASNPGTVPRGTEAFF,TGTGCCAGCAACCCAGGGACAGTTCCCCGGGGCACTGAAGCTTTCTTT
TRBJ1-1,NA,NA,TRBV10-2,CASSENMNTEAFF,TGCGCCAGCAGTGAGAATATGAACACTGAAGCTTTCTTT
TRBJ2-5,NA,NA,TRBV13,CASSINMEAQYF,TGTGCCAGCAGCATAAACATGGAGGCCCAGTACTTC
TRBJ2-7,NA,NA,TRBV6-6,CASSRPGLDEQYF,TGTGCCAGCAGTCGCCCCGGTCTGGACGAGCAGTACTTC
TRBJ2-6,NA,NA,TRBV6-5,CASSSIEGVGANVLTF,TGTGCCAGCAGTTCAATCGAGGGCGTGGGGGCCAACGTCCTGACTTTC
TRBJ2-7,NA,TRBD2,TRBV7-9,CASSFGTSSYEQYF,TGTGCCAGCAGCTTCGGGACTAGCTCCTACGAGCAGTACTTC
TRBJ2-1,NA,TRBD2,TRBV5-1,CASSLEFLAGETFEFF,TGCGCCAGCAGCTTGGAGTTTCTAGCGGGAGAAACTTTTGAGTTCTTC
TRBJ2-1,once,NA,TRBV4-1,CASSQGGPRSSYNEQFF,TGCGCCAGCAGCCAAGGAGGGCCTAGAAGCTCCTACAATGAGCAGTTCTTC
TRBJ2-1,NA,NA,TRBV5-1,CASSLSLFGADREQFF,TGCGCCAGCAGCTTGTCATTGTTCGGAGCAGATCGTGAGCAGTTCTTC
TRBJ2-7,NA,NA,TRBV30,CAWGTRTESYEQYF,TGTGCCTGGGGGACCCGGACAGAGTCCTACGAGCAGTACTTC
TRBJ2-3,NA,TRBD2,TRBV15,CATSPGTREGNADTQYF,TGTGCCACCAGCCCGGGGACGCGGGAGGGGAACGCAGATACGCAGTATTTT
TRBJ2-7,NA,TRBD2,TRBV27,CASSPSLAGYWEQYF,TGTGCCAGCAGTCCCTCTCTAGCGGGATATTGGGAGCAGTACTTC
TRBJ2-7,NA,TRBD1,TRBV28,CASSYGQGYEQYF,TGTGCCAGCAGTTATGGACAGGGCTACGAGCAGTACTTC